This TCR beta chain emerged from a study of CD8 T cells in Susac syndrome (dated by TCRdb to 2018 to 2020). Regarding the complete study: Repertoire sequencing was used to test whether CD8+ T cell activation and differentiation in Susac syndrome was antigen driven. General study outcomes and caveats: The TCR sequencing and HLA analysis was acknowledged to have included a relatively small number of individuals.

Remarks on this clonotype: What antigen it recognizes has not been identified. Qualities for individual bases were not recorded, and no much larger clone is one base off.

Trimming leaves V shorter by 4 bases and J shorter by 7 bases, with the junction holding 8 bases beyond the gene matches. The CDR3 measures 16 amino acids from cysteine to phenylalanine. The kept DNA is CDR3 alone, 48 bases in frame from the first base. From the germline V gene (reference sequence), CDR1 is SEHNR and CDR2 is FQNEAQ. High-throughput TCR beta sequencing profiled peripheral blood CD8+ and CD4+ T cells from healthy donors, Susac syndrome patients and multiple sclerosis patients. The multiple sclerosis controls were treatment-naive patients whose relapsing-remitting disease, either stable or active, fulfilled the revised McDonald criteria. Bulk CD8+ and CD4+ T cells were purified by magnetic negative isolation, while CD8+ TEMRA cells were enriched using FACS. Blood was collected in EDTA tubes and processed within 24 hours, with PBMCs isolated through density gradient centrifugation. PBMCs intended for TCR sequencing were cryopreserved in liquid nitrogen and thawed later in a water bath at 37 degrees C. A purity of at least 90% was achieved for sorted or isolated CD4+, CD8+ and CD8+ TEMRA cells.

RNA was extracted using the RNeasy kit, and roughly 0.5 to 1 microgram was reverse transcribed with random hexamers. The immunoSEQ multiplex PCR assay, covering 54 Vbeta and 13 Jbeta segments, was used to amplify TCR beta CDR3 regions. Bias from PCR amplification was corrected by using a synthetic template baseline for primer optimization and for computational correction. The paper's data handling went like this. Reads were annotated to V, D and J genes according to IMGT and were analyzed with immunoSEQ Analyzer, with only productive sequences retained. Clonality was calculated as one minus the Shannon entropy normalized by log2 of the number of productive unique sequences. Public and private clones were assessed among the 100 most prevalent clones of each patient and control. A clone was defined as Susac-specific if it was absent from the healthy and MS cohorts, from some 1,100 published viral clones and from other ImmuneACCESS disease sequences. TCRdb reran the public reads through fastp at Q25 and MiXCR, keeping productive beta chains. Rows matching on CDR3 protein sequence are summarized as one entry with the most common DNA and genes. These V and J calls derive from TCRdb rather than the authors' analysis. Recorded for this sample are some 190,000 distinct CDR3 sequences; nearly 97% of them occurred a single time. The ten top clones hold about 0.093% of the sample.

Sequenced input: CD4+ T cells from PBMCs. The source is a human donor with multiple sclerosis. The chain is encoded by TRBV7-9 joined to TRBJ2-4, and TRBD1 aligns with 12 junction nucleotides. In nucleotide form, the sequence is TGTGCCAGCAGCTCTTTACCGGGACAGGGGGCGAACATTCAGTACTTC. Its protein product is CASSSLPGQGANIQYF.